The 27 T cell receptor beta chains below all came from one sample that was sequenced in a study of blood T cell repertoires in COVID-19. Profiling relied on immunoSEQ multiplex PCR, and the TCRdb table lists in-frame clones only, not all of them. The table includes 150,000 or so clones, roughly nine tenths detected once. The source material was peripheral blood. The receptors were sampled from a man aged 45-65 years with acute or convalescent COVID-19.

The chain employs TRBV3-1 (or the pseudogene TRBV3-2) and TRBJ1-2; 9 bases match TRBD1. The CDR3 runs to 14 residues. Germline V gene data show CDR1 as LGHDT and CDR2 as YNNKEL (reference sequence). J was trimmed by 8 bases and V by 4 bases; bases with no gene match: 8. CDR3 sequence (DNA): TGTGCCAGCAGCCTGAGGGACAGGGCTAAAGGCTACACCTTC. It is translated as CASSLRDRAKGYTF.

The genes are TRBV6-4 and TRBJ1-5; D is possibly TRBD1 (5 bases). Trimming took 8 bases from V and 6 from J, leaving 11 bases between them. Germline V gives CDR1 MRHNA, CDR2 SNTAGT. The CDR3 covers 12 residues. The CDR3: CASGAEGQPQHF. The CDR3 DNA reads TGTGCCAGCGGGGCAGAAGGTCAGCCCCAGCATTTT.

The chain carries TRBV6-5 and TRBJ1-3; TRBD1 might be the D (5 bases). Germline V gene lookup returns CDR1 MNHEY and CDR2 SVGAGI. Between the trimmed V and J ends, which lost 0 bases and 2 bases, there was a span of 11 bases. The CDR3 is 16 amino acids. CDR3 DNA sequence: TGTGCCAGCAGTTACTCCCCGGGCAGGGCTGGAAACACCATATATTTT. Protein product: CASSYSPGRAGNTIYF.

The genes are TRBV18 and TRBJ1-5; the D gene is possibly TRBD1 (5 bases). Trimming pared 4 bases from V and 5 bases from J, leaving 9 bases between. This CDR3 comprises 13 residues. Germline V gene lookup returns CDR1 KGHSH and CDR2 LQKENI. CDR3 loop: CASSLQVDQPQHF. CDR3 DNA sequence: TGTGCCAGCTCACTACAGGTAGATCAGCCCCAGCATTTT.

The chain joins TRBV6-5 to TRBJ1-1, with 7 bases fitting TRBD1. V lost 4 bases to trimming and J lost 5 bases; unmatched junction nucleotides: 7. Germline loops: CDR1 MNHEY, CDR2 SVGAGI. This CDR3 has 14 residues. The CDR3 sequence: CASSSYRGETEAFF. The CDR3 nucleotides are TGTGCCAGCAGTTCGTACAGGGGAGAGACTGAAGCTTTCTTT.

The chain combines TRBV10-3 with TRBJ2-3, with 8 nucleotides matching TRBD2. Trimming took 3 bases from V and 4 from J; bases not matched to a gene: 18. This CDR3 is 19 amino acids long. Germline V gene sequence: CDR1 ENHRY, CDR2 SYGVKD. In DNA form, the CDR3 reads TGTGCCATCAGTGAATTTAGCGGGGAGGTCCGAGTAAGCTCAGATACGCAGTATTTT. Translating it yields CAISEFSGEVRVSSDTQYF.

V is TRBV5-5 and J is TRBJ1-2; maybe TRBD1 (6 bases). V dropped 4 bases and J dropped 3 bases, with 16 bases sitting between them. The CDR3 length is 15 residues. Per germline, CDR1 SGHKS and CDR2 YYEKEE (reference sequence). The CDR3 DNA reads TGTGCCAGCAGCCAAATTTTACAGGGCGACTATGGCTACACCTTC. It yields the protein CASSQILQGDYGYTF.

The gene calls are TRBV7-6 and TRBJ1-5; 10 nucleotides agree with TRBD1. From germline, CDR1 is SGHVS and CDR2 FNYEAQ. V dropped 4 bases and J dropped 6; count of bases not matched to a gene: 6. CDR3 length equals 15 residues. CDR3 coding DNA: TGTGCCAGCAGCTCTGGGACAGGGGTTCTTCAGCCCCAGCATTTT. This encodes CASSSGTGVLQPQHF.

Of note for this clone: Other DNA sequences in the same sample also yield this CDR3. The chain is built from TRBV5-1 and TRBJ1-2; perhaps TRBD1 as D (6 bases). Trimming shortened V by 4 bases and J by 1 base, and 8 bases separated the two germline ends. This CDR3 has 13 residues. Germline V gene data show CDR1 as SGHRS and CDR2 as YFSETQ. CDR3 in DNA: TGCGCCAGCAGCCCGGACAGTAACTATGGCTACACCTTC. Translated, it gives CASSPDSNYGYTF.

The chain recombines TRBV6-2 or TRBV6-3 with TRBJ2-7; D perhaps matches TRBD2 (5 bases). Germline assignment: CDR1 MNHEY and CDR2 SVGEGT. This CDR3 has 14 residues. Trimming took 4 bases from V and 2 from J, leaving 12 bases between them. The CDR3 DNA sequence: TGTGCCAGCAGTTTTCCGGGGAAGACCTACGAGCAGTACGTC. It codes for CASSFPGKTYEQYV.

V is TRBV5-1 and J is TRBJ2-7; a weak D match, TRBD2 (5 bases). CDR1 and CDR2 (germline): SGHRS, YFSETQ. CDR3 length: 13 residues. The V end was cut by 0 bases, the J end by 7 bases, with 11 bases between. CDR3 DNA sequence: TGCGCCAGCAGCTTGGATATGGGAGCTGAGCAGTACGTC. The encoded protein is CASSLDMGAEQYV.

The chain uses TRBV9 and TRBJ2-5, with 15 bases fitting TRBD2. The germline gives CDR1 SGDLS, CDR2 YYNGEE. Trimming removed 4 bases from V and 4 bases from J; junction bases left unmatched: 5. The CDR3 extends over 16 amino acids. The CDR3 DNA is TGTGCCAGCAGCATCGGACTAGCGGGAGGGGGAGAGACCCAGTACTTC. Protein sequence: CASSIGLAGGGETQYF.

The rearrangement links TRBV6-5 to TRBJ1-2; D may be TRBD1 (6 bases). CDR1 MNHEY and CDR2 SVGAGI come from the germline V gene. Trimming cost V 6 bases and J 0 bases, with 14 bases left between them. CDR3 length: 15 amino acids. The CDR3 DNA is TGTGCCAGCAGCCAACCGGGACACACTAACTATGGCTACACCTTC. Translating gives CASSQPGHTNYGYTF.

The chain is built from TRBV5-1 and TRBJ2-7; perhaps TRBD2 as D (6 bases). The CDR3 has 13 residues. Germline CDR1 reads SGHRS; CDR2 reads YFSETQ. The germline V and J ends were trimmed by 4 bases and 7 bases, with 15 bases remaining between them. The CDR3 DNA reads TGCGCCAGCAGCCCGGGACTCGTGTTTGAGCAGTACTTC. It encodes CASSPGLVFEQYF. Supplemented by reference TRBV5-1 and TRBJ2-7, the full variable domain reads KAGVTQTPRYLIKTRGQQVTLSCSPISGHRSVSWYQQTPGQGLQFLFEYFSETQRNKGNFPGRFSGRQFSNSRSEMNVSTLELGDSALYLCASSPGLVFEQYFGPGTRLTVT.

The chain combines TRBV18 with TRBJ1-5, with TRBD1 matching over 7 bases. This CDR3 spans 15 amino acids. CDR1 and CDR2 (germline): KGHSH, LQKENI. V lost 3 bases to trimming and J lost 3 bases; unmatched junction nucleotides: 5. Here the CDR3 DNA reads TGTGCCAGCTCACCTTACAGGGGTTTCAATCAGCCCCAGCATTTT. Its translation is CASSPYRGFNQPQHF.

This clone was counted a few times. The chain carries TRBV7-9 and TRBJ1-4, with D perhaps matching TRBD1 (5 bases). Germline values: CDR1 SEHNR, CDR2 FQNEAQ (reference sequence). The V gene lost 2 bases and the J gene lost 6 bases, with 13 bases spanning the gap. This CDR3 comprises 15 residues. CDR3 DNA sequence: TGTGCCAGCAGCTTAATGGGGACTGGGGATGAAAAACTGTTTTTT. Translating gives CASSLMGTGDEKLFF. The full variable domain, with the rest looked up from reference TRBV7-9 and TRBJ1-4, is DTGVSQNPRHKITKRGQNVTFRCDPISEHNRLYWYRQTLGQGPEFLTYFQNEAQLEKSRLLSDRFSAERPKGSFSTLEIQRTEQGDSAMYLCASSLMGTGDEKLFFGSGTQLSVL.

The CDR3 loop reads CASSPAPGRLGELFF. In DNA, the CDR3 is TGTGCCAGCAGCCCGGCCCCGGGTCGGTTGGGGGAGCTGTTTTTT. The genes are TRBV5-8 and TRBJ2-2; the D is unclear. V was cut by 4 bases and J by 8 bases, with 18 bases left in between. Germline V lookup: CDR1 SGHTS, CDR2 YDEGEE. This CDR3 spans 15 amino acids.

The V gene is TRBV19, the J gene TRBJ1-5; TRBD1 aligns across 7 bases. This CDR3 comprises 17 residues. Unmatched junction bases numbered 15, after V lost 5 bases and J lost 5 bases. CDR1 LNHDA and CDR2 SQIVND come from the germline V gene (reference sequence). CDR3 sequence (DNA): TGTGCCAGTAGTGCTAACAGGGGAGGTTCGTTGGATCAGCCCCAGCATTTT. Its protein is CASSANRGGSLDQPQHF.

This chain connects TRBV5-1 to TRBJ1-5, with a possible D match to TRBD1 (5 bases). Germline CDR1 and CDR2: SGHRS and YFSETQ. V was cut by 3 bases and J by 4 bases, with 8 bases left in between. The CDR3 consists of 13 residues. CDR3 DNA: TGCGCCAGCAGCTGGGGGGAGAATCAGCCCCAGCATTTT. Translating it yields CASSWGENQPQHF.

This chain uses TRBV19 with TRBJ1-1; 7 bases fit TRBD1. V lost 10 bases, J lost 6 bases, and 8 bases stayed unmatched. This CDR3 is 12 amino acids long. Germline V lookup: CDR1 LNHDA, CDR2 SQIVND (reference sequence). CDR3 amino acids: CATYNRGSEAFF. The CDR3 nucleotides read TGTGCCACCTATAACAGGGGCTCTGAAGCTTTCTTT.

V usage is TRBV4-2 and J usage is TRBJ2-5; 10 bases align to TRBD2. This CDR3 comprises 16 residues. Germline V gene data show CDR1 as LGHNA and CDR2 as YNFKEQ. Germline trimming cut 0 bases from V and 5 bases from J; bases unmatched to any gene: 6. The CDR3, as DNA: TGTGCCAGCAGCCAAGAGTGGCTAGCGGGGGCTGAGACCCAGTACTTC. Translated, it gives CASSQEWLAGAETQYF.

V is TRBV29-1 and J is TRBJ1-2; 7 bases agree with TRBD1. In germline, CDR1 is SQVTM, CDR2 ANQGSEA. The V and J ends lost 1 base and 2 bases, in that order; junction bases with no gene match: 7. The length of the CDR3 is 15 residues. CDR3 loop: CSVEGSAGQNYGYTF. The CDR3 region has the DNA TGCAGCGTTGAAGGGAGCGCGGGACAGAACTATGGCTACACCTTC.

Written as DNA, the CDR3 is TGTGCCAGCAGCCCTCGTGGGGCCAACTATGGCTACACCTTC. Protein sequence: CASSPRGANYGYTF. The chain is built from TRBV3-1 (or the pseudogene TRBV3-2) and TRBJ1-2; tentatively, D is TRBD1 (5 bases). This CDR3 region has 14 residues. V was clipped by 4 bases and J by 2 bases, with 11 bases between them. From germline, CDR1 is LGHDT and CDR2 YNNKEL (reference sequence).

The V gene is TRBV15, the J gene TRBJ1-3, with D unresolved. CDR1 and CDR2 (germline): LNHNV, YYDKDF (reference sequence). With 0 bases removed from V and 1 base from J, the gap between germline ends came to 7 bases. CDR3 length equals 15 residues. CDR3 sequence reads: CATSRDTPSGNTIYF. The CDR3 coding sequence is TGTGCCACCAGCAGAGATACACCGTCTGGAAACACCATATATTTT.

Here the CDR3 DNA reads TGTGCCAGCAGCGGTGCAGGGGATTGGAGCACCATATATTTT. This gives the protein CASSGAGDWSTIYF. This chain connects TRBV11-2 to TRBJ1-3; D possibly corresponds to TRBD1 (6 bases). CDR3 size: 14 residues. V lost 5 bases, J lost 9 bases, and 17 bases lay in between. Germline values: CDR1 SGHAT, CDR2 FQNNGV.

CDR3 coding DNA: TGTGCCAGCAGCTTAAGTCTAGCGGGGGGGGGCTCGAGTCGGGAGACCCAGTACTTC. This codes for CASSLSLAGGGSSRETQYF. The chain employs TRBV7-2 and TRBJ2-5; 12 bases line up with TRBD2. The junction had 15 bases not matched to a gene; V was cut back by 2 bases and J by 5 bases. The germline V gene has CDR1 SGHTA and CDR2 FQGNSA. This CDR3 has 19 residues.

The chain recombines TRBV15 with TRBJ1-5, with TRBD1 matching over 9 bases. The CDR3 sequence is 18 residues long. The germline gives CDR1 LNHNV, CDR2 YYDKDF (reference sequence). V gave up 5 bases and J gave up 0 bases; unmatched junction bases: 11. The CDR3 loop reads CATSRVGTGIYSNQPQHF. The CDR3 nucleotides read TGTGCCACCAGCCGGGTGGGGACAGGGATTTATAGCAATCAGCCCCAGCATTTT. The full variable domain, rest sourced from reference TRBV15 and TRBJ1-5, is DAMVIQNPRYQVTQFGKPVTLSCSQTLNHNVMYWYQQKSSQAPKLLFHYYDKDFNNEADTPDNFQSRRPNTSFCFLDIRSPGLGDTAMYLCATSRVGTGIYSNQPQHFGDGTRLSIL.